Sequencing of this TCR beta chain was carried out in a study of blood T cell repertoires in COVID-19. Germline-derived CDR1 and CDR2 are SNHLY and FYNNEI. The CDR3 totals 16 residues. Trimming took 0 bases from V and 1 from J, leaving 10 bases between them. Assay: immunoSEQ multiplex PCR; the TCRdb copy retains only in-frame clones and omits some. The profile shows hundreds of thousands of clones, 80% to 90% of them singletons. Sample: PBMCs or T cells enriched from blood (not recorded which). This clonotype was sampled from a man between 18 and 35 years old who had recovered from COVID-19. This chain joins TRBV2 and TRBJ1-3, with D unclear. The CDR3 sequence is CASSEAVRLSGNTIYF. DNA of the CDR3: TGTGCCAGCAGTGAAGCGGTGAGATTATCTGGAAACACCATATATTTT.